These 17 T cell receptor beta chains came from one sample sequenced in a study of T cell responses to AZD1222 COVID-19 vaccine. The assay was immunoSEQ multiplex PCR, and TCRdb's table has in-frame clones only and misses some. The profile shows 140,000 to 150,000 clones, approximately 86% of them singletons. The sample here was peripheral blood, taken 28 days after the second dose of the MenACWY control vaccine. These receptors originate from an adult who received the MenACWY meningococcal vaccine as a control.

This clone was recorded once. The rearrangement links TRBV6-2 or TRBV6-3 to TRBJ2-2; 8 bases align to TRBD2. J lost 4 bases, V lost 4 bases, and 5 bases had no gene match. The germline CDR1 and CDR2 sequences are MNHEY and SVGEGT. The CDR3 totals 15 residues. CDR3 in DNA: TGTGCCAGCAGTTTGGCGGGAGGAGTCACCGGGGAGCTGTTTTTT. This gives the protein CASSLAGGVTGELFF.

V usage is TRBV30 and J usage is TRBJ2-3, with TRBD2 matching over 12 bases. Looked up from germline, CDR1 is GTSNPN and CDR2 is SVGIG (reference sequence). V was pared by 3 bases and J by 6 bases, with 7 bases of the junction left unmatched. The CDR3 loop spans 15 amino acids. The CDR3 loop is CAWRDPGTSGDTQYF. Here the CDR3 DNA reads TGTGCCTGGAGAGATCCCGGGACTAGCGGGGATACGCAGTATTTT.

A single count supports this clone. V usage is TRBV18 and J usage is TRBJ2-7, with D perhaps matching TRBD2 (5 bases). CDR3 length: 16 residues. Germline V gene data show CDR1 as KGHSH and CDR2 as LQKENI. The germline V and J ends were trimmed by 3 bases and 0 bases, with 15 bases remaining between them. CDR3: CASSPTRGRNSYEQYF. DNA for the CDR3: TGTGCCAGCTCACCGACCCGCGGGCGAAACTCCTACGAGCAGTACTTC.

The J gene is TRBJ1-2, the V gene TRBV30; TRBD1 matches at 7 bases. The CDR3 runs to 12 residues. CDR1 and CDR2 from the germline V gene are GTSNPN and SVGIG (reference sequence). J lost 10 bases, V lost 2 bases, and 7 bases had no gene match. The chain's CDR3 is CAWSPSQGSYTF. DNA of the CDR3: TGTGCCTGGAGTCCCTCACAGGGGTCCTACACCTTC.

The chain carries TRBV19 and TRBJ2-6; D is undetermined. Germline-derived CDR1 and CDR2 are LNHDA and SQIVND (reference sequence). The CDR3 is 15 amino acids. The germline V and J ends were trimmed by 7 bases and 0 bases, with 10 bases remaining between them. The CDR3 DNA reads as TGTGCCAGTACACAGTCGTCCTCTGGGGCCAACGTCCTGACTTTC. Protein product: CASTQSSSGANVLTF.

The chain joins TRBV18 to TRBJ1-2, with D possibly TRBD1 on 5 matching bases. The CDR3 has 13 residues. Between the trimmed V and J ends, which lost 5 bases and 7 bases, there was a span of 14 bases. The germline V gene encodes CDR1 KGHSH and CDR2 LQKENI. The DNA for the CDR3 is TGTGCCAGCTCAACGCAGGGTTCTAGTGGCTACACCTTC. Its protein is CASSTQGSSGYTF.

The J gene is TRBJ1-2, the V gene TRBV29-1, with D tentatively TRBD1 (5 bases). V gave up 6 bases and J gave up 8 bases, with 19 bases separating them. Germline CDR1 is SQVTM and CDR2 is ANQGSEA. The CDR3 consists of 13 residues. The CDR3 reads CSVTPGAERGYTF. In DNA, the CDR3 is TGCAGCGTCACCCCCGGGGCGGAGCGGGGCTACACCTTC.

This clone was picked up a small number of times. In the same sample, other DNA sequences code for this CDR3. The J gene is TRBJ1-1, the V gene TRBV5-5, with D tentatively TRBD1 (6 bases). The V and J ends lost 2 bases and 2 bases respectively, with 16 bases between them. CDR1 SGHKS and CDR2 YYEKEE come from the germline V gene (reference sequence). This CDR3 spans 16 amino acids. The CDR3 loop is CASSFRTADLNTEAFF. CDR3 nucleotides: TGTGCCAGCAGCTTTAGGACAGCCGATCTAAACACTGAAGCTTTCTTT.

The chain carries TRBV7-3 and TRBJ2-3, with D maybe TRBD2 (5 bases). Trimming shortened V by 5 bases and J by 4 bases, and 16 bases separated the two germline ends. Germline V gene sequence: CDR1 SGHTA, CDR2 FQGTGA. This CDR3 is built from 15 residues. The CDR3 loop reads CASSASSGGADTQYF. The CDR3 DNA reads TGTGCCAGCAGCGCCTCCAGCGGAGGCGCAGATACGCAGTATTTT.

The genes are TRBV30 and TRBJ1-2; a possible D gene is TRBD1 (6 bases). The V end lost 0 bases, the J end lost 3 bases, and 11 bases lay between the germline ends. This CDR3 spans 14 amino acids. Germline V lookup: CDR1 GTSNPN, CDR2 SVGIG (reference sequence). CDR3 DNA: TGTGCCTGGAGTGTAGCCAGGGGTGACTATGGCTACACCTTC. The encoded protein is CAWSVARGDYGYTF.

J is TRBJ1-1 and V is TRBV11-3; 9 nucleotides agree with TRBD1. J lost 4 bases, V lost 3 bases, and 3 bases had no gene match. The CDR3 is 14 residues long. CDR1 is SGHNT and CDR2 is YENEEA in the germline V gene. The CDR3 region is CASSLGQGGTEAFF. The CDR3 DNA follows: TGTGCCAGCAGCTTGGGACAGGGAGGCACTGAAGCTTTCTTT.

The rearrangement uses TRBV5-4 and TRBJ2-7; 11 bases agree with TRBD2. V trimming: 0 bases; J trimming: 4 bases; junction bases outside the gene matches: 6. This CDR3 region has 16 residues. The germline CDR1 and CDR2 sequences are SGHNT and YYREEE (reference sequence). The CDR3 spells CASSLAAASGRYEQYF. The CDR3 nucleotides read TGTGCCAGCAGCTTGGCCGCCGCTAGCGGGAGGTACGAGCAGTACTTC.

The gene calls are TRBV4-3 and TRBJ1-6; 7 nucleotides align to TRBD1. The CDR3 sequence is 15 residues long. Unmatched junction bases numbered 4, after V lost 0 bases and J lost 8 bases. Germline V gene data show CDR1 as LGHNA and CDR2 as YSLEER. The chain's CDR3 is CASSQEDRAYSPLHF. The CDR3 nucleotides are TGCGCCAGCAGCCAAGAAGACAGGGCTTATTCACCCCTCCACTTT.

V usage is TRBV11-2 and J usage is TRBJ2-7; 10 nucleotides match TRBD1. Germline loops: CDR1 SGHAT, CDR2 FQNNGV. The CDR3 is 18 amino acids. The V and J ends lost 2 bases and 5 bases, in that order; junction bases with no gene match: 15. The CDR3 sequence is CASSLRFLRDRGFDEQYF. In DNA, the CDR3 is TGTGCCAGCAGCTTACGGTTTCTCCGGGACAGGGGATTCGACGAGCAGTACTTC.

The CDR3 reads CASSLTSGGYFNEQFF. The CDR3 nucleotides are TGTGCCAGCAGTTTAACTAGCGGGGGGTATTTCAATGAGCAGTTCTTC. This sequence joins TRBV27 and TRBJ2-1; 12 bases map to TRBD2. V dropped 2 bases and J dropped 6; count of bases not matched to a gene: 5. The CDR3 runs 16 residues. Germline V lookup: CDR1 MNHEY, CDR2 SMNVEV (reference sequence).

This clone was picked up a small number of times. This specimen includes other DNA sequences encoding the same CDR3. The J gene is TRBJ2-1, the V gene TRBV7-2, with unresolved D. Trimming left V 5 bases short and J 0 bases short, with 5 bases between. The germline V gene encodes CDR1 SGHTA and CDR2 FQGNSA. The CDR3 runs 13 residues. Here the CDR3 reads CASSLGSYNEQFF. The CDR3 DNA sequence: TGTGCCAGCAGCCTCGGCTCCTACAATGAGCAGTTCTTC.

J is TRBJ2-7 and V is TRBV7-3; D not resolved. Germline loops: CDR1 SGHTA, CDR2 FQGTGA. The CDR3 runs 8 residues. With 8 bases removed from V and 4 bases from J, the gap between germline ends came to 0 bases. CDR3 sequence (DNA): TGTGCCAGCTACGAGCAGTACTTC. Residues: CASYEQYF.